A selection of T cell receptor beta chains follows, all from one sample in a study of spatial heterogeneity in lung cancer. Using its own MiXCR run on the 5' RACE reads, TCRdb lists one record per CDR3 protein. This table holds 7,000 to 10,000 distinct CDR3 sequences, roughly 8.8% found once. Sequenced material: lung tumor tissue, taken at surgery. These receptors all come from a male donor with early-stage non-small cell lung cancer. Both conserved end residues are part of each CDR3. D genes are given only for firm matches. Clone sizes are given selectively: once, few, many, or a class where the clone is expanded.

v_call	clone_size	d_call	j_call	cdr3_nt	cdr3_aa
TRBV5-1	medium-sized	TRBD2	TRBJ2-3	TGCGCCAGCAGCTCAACTAGCGGTACCACAGATACGCAGTATTTT	CASSSTSGTTDTQYF
TRBV5-6	medium-sized	.	TRBJ1-5	TGTGCCAGCAGCTTGGGCCGCAATCAGCCCCAGCATTTT	CASSLGRNQPQHF
TRBV7-2	medium-sized	.	TRBJ1-2	TGTGCCAGCAGCCGAACCTGGACAGAAAACTATGGCTACACCTTC	CASSRTWTENYGYTF
TRBV5-1	many	TRBD1	TRBJ1-2	TGCGCCAGCAGCCCGTCCTGGGACAGGGGATATGGCTACACCTTC	CASSPSWDRGYGYTF
TRBV7-3	medium-sized	TRBD2	TRBJ2-2	TGTGCCAGCAGCTACAGCGGGAGGGTGAACACCGGGGAGCTGTTTTTT	CASSYSGRVNTGELFF
TRBV5-1	many	.	TRBJ2-7	TGCGCCAGCAGCCCAAGTTGGGGGGCCTACGAGCAGTACTTT	CASSPSWGAYEQYF
TRBV20-1	many	.	TRBJ1-2	TGCAGTGCATTATATGGGGGCTATGGCTACACCTTC	CSALYGGYGYTF
TRBV7-8	.	.	TRBJ2-5	TGTGCCAGCAGCTTATCTCGGGGGTCCGAGACCCAGTACTTC	CASSLSRGSETQYF
TRBV5-1	medium-sized	TRBD2	TRBJ2-5	TGCGCCAGCAGCTCCTCAGCGGGAGTCGGAGAGACCCAGTACTTC	CASSSSAGVGETQYF
TRBV20-1	medium-sized	TRBD2	TRBJ2-7	TGCAGTGCTAGCTGGCTGGGCGGGGGATCCTACGAGCAGTACTTC	CSASWLGGGSYEQYF
TRBV25-1	medium-sized	.	TRBJ2-2	TGTGCCAGCAGTGAATGGAAGGGTGACGGGGAGCTGTTTTTT	CASSEWKGDGELFF
TRBV5-1	many	TRBD1	TRBJ2-6	TGCGCCAGCAGCCCTCGAGGGGCGACAGGGGCTGGGGCCAACGTCCTGACTTTC	CASSPRGATGAGANVLTF
TRBV5-1	.	.	TRBJ1-1	TGCGCCAGCAGCTCTACAGGGACCACTGAAGCTTTCTTT	CASSSTGTTEAFF
TRBV5-1	medium-sized	TRBD1	TRBJ1-1	TGCGCCAGCAGCTGGGGGACAGCGAACACTGAAGCTTTCTTT	CASSWGTANTEAFF
TRBV9	few	.	TRBJ2-3	TGTGCCAGCAGCGTAGGTGGACGTAGCGCAAGCACAGATACGCAGTATTTT	CASSVGGRSASTDTQYF
TRBV28	once	TRBD1	TRBJ2-7	TGTGCCAGCAGTCCAGGGACAGGGAACTACGAGCAGTACTTC	CASSPGTGNYEQYF
TRBV4-1	medium-sized	.	TRBJ2-7	TGCGCCAGCAGCCGAGACAGAGGCTACGAGCAGTACTTC	CASSRDRGYEQYF
TRBV12-3/TRBV12-4	many	TRBD1	TRBJ1-1	TGTGCCAGCAGTTTAGGATACAGGGGAGGGACTGAAGCTTTCTTT	CASSLGYRGGTEAFF
TRBV4-2	medium-sized	TRBD2	TRBJ2-1	TGTGCCAGCAGCCCTGGGCTAGGCGGGAGGGTCAATGAGCAGTTCTTC	CASSPGLGGRVNEQFF
TRBV9	medium-sized	TRBD2	TRBJ2-7	TGTGCCAGCAGCGTAGATCCGACTAGCGGGAGGGCCCCGGGAGAGCAGTACTTC	CASSVDPTSGRAPGEQYF
TRBV29-1	many	.	TRBJ1-2	TGCAGCGTGGGTATTGGACAAGGGAGCTACACCTTC	CSVGIGQGSYTF
TRBV12-3/TRBV12-4	medium-sized	TRBD1	TRBJ2-3	TGTGCCAGCAGCGAGGACAGGGCTAGCACAGATACGCAGTATTTT	CASSEDRASTDTQYF
TRBV6-5	medium-sized	.	TRBJ2-4	TGTGCCAGCAGGGGGCCCGGTAGCGTTCAGTACTTC	CASRGPGSVQYF
TRBV18	few	.	TRBJ1-6	TGTGCCAGCTCACGAGAGAGCTCCTATAATTCACCCCTCCACTTT	CASSRESSYNSPLHF
TRBV30	many	.	TRBJ1-6	TGTGCCTGGAAAATAATGAATTCACCCCTCCACTTT	CAWKIMNSPLHF
TRBV30	medium-sized	.	TRBJ1-5	TGTGCCTGGAGTGAGACTAGCAATCAGCCCCAGCATTTT	CAWSETSNQPQHF
TRBV7-9	medium-sized	TRBD1	TRBJ2-3	TGTGCCAGCAGCTCGCAGGGGGCAGGCACAGATACGCAGTATTTT	CASSSQGAGTDTQYF
TRBV4-2	medium-sized	.	TRBJ1-4	TGTGCCAGCAGCCAAGATGGGTACGAGGCTGAAAAACTGTTTTTT	CASSQDGYEAEKLFF
TRBV5-1	few	.	TRBJ2-7	TGCGCCAGCAGCGGGGGTCTAGGCCCCTACGAGCAGTACTTC	CASSGGLGPYEQYF
TRBV5-1	.	TRBD1	TRBJ1-1	TGCGCCAGCAGCTTTACAGGGGAGAACACTGAAGCTTTCTTT	CASSFTGENTEAFF
TRBV28	few	TRBD2	TRBJ2-5	TGTGCCAGCAGCTACGGACTAGCGGGAGGCTTGAGTAGTGAGACCCAGTACTTC	CASSYGLAGGLSSETQYF
TRBV7-6	medium-sized	.	TRBJ2-5	TGTGCCAGCAGCTTAGGGGGGGCTTGGGAGACCCAGTACTTC	CASSLGGAWETQYF
TRBV28	.	.	TRBJ1-2	TGTGCCAGCAGTTCGCCCCGGAGGTCCGCGGGCTACACCTTC	CASSSPRRSAGYTF
TRBV12-3/TRBV12-4	medium-sized	TRBD2	TRBJ2-1	TGTGCCAGCAGATCGGGGGGGTCCTACAATGAGCAGTTCTTC	CASRSGGSYNEQFF
TRBV5-1	many	TRBD1	TRBJ1-1	TGCGCCAGCAGCTTGGACAGGGGCTACACTGAAGCTTTCTTT	CASSLDRGYTEAFF
TRBV7-2	few	.	TRBJ1-1	TGTGCCAGCAGCTTTGGGGGCGGCACTGAAGCTTTCTTT	CASSFGGGTEAFF
TRBV4-2	.	TRBD1	TRBJ1-2	TGTGCCAGCAGCCAAGCGAAGGGACAGGGGGACGTCCATGGCTACACCTTC	CASSQAKGQGDVHGYTF
TRBV29-1	medium-sized	TRBD1	TRBJ2-2	TGCAGCGTCCCATCCGGGACAGGGTATGCCGGGGAGCTGTTTTTT	CSVPSGTGYAGELFF
TRBV6-6	medium-sized	.	TRBJ2-2	TGTGCCAGCAGTTTCGTGGGAGCGAGCACCGGGGAGCTGTTTTTT	CASSFVGASTGELFF
TRBV15	medium-sized	.	TRBJ1-6	TGTGCCACCAGCGGGGAGGACAAGGCCCTTAATTCACCCCTCCACTTT	CATSGEDKALNSPLHF